The rows below give T cell receptor beta chains drawn from one sample of a study of T cells in Graves' hyperthyroidism and ophthalmopathy. MiXCR was run by TCRdb on the multiplex PCR reads, yielding one entry per CDR3 protein. Among roughly 840,000 distinct CDR3 sequences listed, 38% were seen once. Sequencing was carried out using blood. The receptors come from a man between 18 and 35 years old with Graves' hyperthyroidism. The CDR3 runs from the conserved cysteine through the conserved F or W. The D gene is left open where the match is weak. For some rows the clone size is stated as once, few or many, or as a class when expanded; others skip it.

.	.	TRBJ2-2	TRBV24-1	CATSDLPRELFF	TGTGCCACCAGTGATTTGCCCAGGGAGCTGTTTTTT
many	.	TRBJ1-2	TRBV2	CASSEIGDGYTF	TGTGCCAGCAGTGAAATCGGGGATGGCTACACCTTC
many	TRBD1	TRBJ1-2	TRBV5-1	CASSRTGDDGYTF	TGCGCCAGCAGTCGGACAGGGGACGACGGCTACACCTTC
.	TRBD2	TRBJ2-2	TRBV6-5	CASSGAGVGELFF	TGTGCCAGCAGTGGAGCGGGAGTCGGGGAGCTGTTTTTT
many	.	TRBJ2-2	TRBV25-1	CASSHANTGELFF	TGTGCCAGCAGTCACGCGAACACCGGGGAGCTGTTTTTT
many	.	TRBJ1-6	TRBV15	CATKSSYNSPLHF	TGTGCCACCAAGAGCTCCTATAATTCACCCCTCCACTTT
.	TRBD2	TRBJ2-7	TRBV7-2	CASSFTGTSGSEQYF	TGTGCCAGCAGCTTTACAGGGACTAGCGGGTCCGAGCAGTACTTC
.	.	TRBJ1-2	TRBV5-4	CASSLTQASYGYTF	TGTGCCAGCAGCTTAACACAGGCCTCCTATGGCTACACCTTC
.	.	TRBJ1-6	TRBV25-1	CASSEAGVGNSPLHF	TGTGCCAGCAGTGAGGCAGGGGTAGGTAATTCACCCCTCCACTTT
many	TRBD1	TRBJ2-2	TRBV7-9	CASSFVTGMGTGELFF	TGTGCCAGCAGCTTTGTGACAGGGATGGGCACCGGGGAGCTGTTTTTT
many	.	TRBJ2-2	TRBV29-1	CSVGAGDTGELFF	TGCAGCGTTGGGGCAGGGGACACCGGGGAGCTGTTTTTT
few	TRBD2	TRBJ2-5	TRBV7-9	CASSQATAGGTQETQYF	TGCGCCAGCAGCCAAGCCACTGCGGGGGGAACCCAAGAGACCCAGTACTTC
.	.	TRBJ1-5	TRBV20-1	CSARPKEANSNQPQHF	TGCAGTGCTAGACCCAAAGAGGCCAATAGCAATCAGCCCCAGCATTTT
.	TRBD1	TRBJ1-2	TRBV9	CASGPQAGTDDYGYTF	TGTGCTAGTGGTCCGCAAGCCGGGACAGACGACTATGGCTACACCTTC
.	.	TRBJ2-7	TRBV7-8	CASSIIVSYEQYF	TGTGCCAGCAGCATCATTGTCTCCTACGAGCAGTACTTC
.	TRBD1	TRBJ1-1	TRBV27	CASSLSYRGINTEAFF	TGTGCCAGCAGTTTATCCTACAGGGGAATAAACACTGAAGCTTTCTTT
many	.	TRBJ2-7	TRBV29-1	CSASSSETGPYEQYF	TGCAGCGCCTCCTCATCGGAGACAGGACCCTACGAGCAGTACTTC
.	TRBD1	TRBJ2-7	TRBV14	CASSSFRDRNYEQYF	TGTGCCAGCAGTTCATTCCGGGACAGGAACTACGAGCAGTACTTC
many	TRBD1	TRBJ2-7	TRBV7-2	CASSFWHGQGDEQYF	TGTGCCAGCAGCTTTTGGCACGGACAGGGGGACGAGCAGTACTTC
.	.	TRBJ2-7	TRBV5-4	CASSARTGREQYF	TGTGCCAGCAGCGCTCGAACGGGGCGCGAGCAGTACTTC
.	TRBD1	TRBJ1-6	TRBV20-1	CSARSATGGHSPLHF	TGCAGTGCTAGATCTGCGACAGGGGGACATTCACCCCTCCACTTT
few	.	TRBJ2-7	TRBV6-1	CASSQDWESPSSYEQYF	TGTGCCAGCAGCCAAGATTGGGAGTCGCCTAGCTCCTACGAGCAGTACTTC
few	TRBD1	TRBJ1-1	TRBV19	CASDPGQGFLNTEAFF	TGTGCCAGTGATCCGGGACAGGGGTTCCTGAACACTGAAGCTTTCTTT
.	.	TRBJ1-5	TRBV10-3	CASSDPETSNQPQHF	TGTGCCAGCAGTGATCCAGAGACTAGCAATCAGCCCCAGCATTTT
many	.	TRBJ1-2	TRBV29-1	CSVPGAYGYTF	TGCAGCGTTCCGGGGGCCTATGGCTACACCTTC
.	TRBD1	TRBJ2-7	TRBV12-5	CASGPDRGLSYEQYF	TGTGCTAGTGGACCCGACAGGGGGCTCTCCTACGAGCAGTACTTC
many	.	TRBJ2-7	TRBV29-1	CSVVGLLGNEQYF	TGCAGCGTTGTTGGGCTCCTCGGAAACGAGCAGTACTTC
many	.	TRBJ2-6	TRBV11-3	CASRTRGANVLTF	TGTGCCAGCAGAACCAGGGGGGCCAACGTCCTGACTTTC
few	.	TRBJ2-2	TRBV9	CAGASETGELFF	TGTGCCGGGGCGTCTGAAACCGGGGAGCTGTTTTTT
.	TRBD2	TRBJ2-6	TRBV9	CASSVAIGLAGIGSGANVLTF	TGTGCCAGCAGCGTAGCTATAGGGCTAGCGGGTATTGGCTCTGGGGCCAACGTCCTGACTTTC
few	TRBD1	TRBJ1-1	TRBV7-2	CASSQEVADREGTEAFF	TGCGCCAGCAGCCAAGAGGTTGCGGACAGGGAGGGCACTGAAGCTTTCTTT
few	TRBD1	TRBJ1-5	TRBV12-3/TRBV12-4	CASSLGQGVIQHF	TGTGCCAGCAGTTTGGGACAGGGAGTGATCCAGCATTTT
.	.	TRBJ1-6	TRBV2	CASSEANSLLHF	TGTGCCAGCAGTGAAGCGAATTCACTCCTCCACTTT
.	TRBD1	TRBJ2-7	TRBV7-2	CAWNQGAVEQYF	TGTGCCTGGAATCAGGGGGCGGTGGAGCAGTACTTC
.	TRBD1	TRBJ2-7	TRBV4-1	CASGRDRSSYEQYF	TGCGCCAGTGGCCGGGACAGGAGCTCCTACGAGCAGTACTTC
.	.	TRBJ1-1	TRBV6-5	CASIPSGGLNTEAFF	TGTGCCAGCATCCCCTCCGGGGGTTTGAACACTGAAGCTTTCTTT
.	.	TRBJ2-5	TRBV7-2	CASSLQQFQETQYF	TGTGCCAGCAGCTTACAACAGTTCCAAGAGACCCAGTACTTC
.	TRBD1	TRBJ1-1	TRBV10-3	CAISEGTGVGPAEAFF	TGTGCCATCAGTGAGGGGACAGGGGTCGGTCCCGCTGAAGCTTTCTTT
many	.	TRBJ1-4	TRBV4-1	CASSQHGKLFF	TGCGCCAGCAGCCAACATGGGAAACTGTTTTTT
.	.	TRBJ2-7	TRBV27	CASSLTSLYEQYF	TGTGCCAGCAGTTTAACTAGCCTCTACGAGCAGTACTTC
once	.	TRBJ1-1	TRBV7-9	CASSHVGGSAFF	TGTGCCAGCAGCCACGTCGGAGGGTCAGCTTTCTTT
.	.	TRBJ2-2	TRBV2	CASRPQGRGELFF	TGTGCCAGCAGGCCACAGGGTCGTGGGGAGTTGTTTTTT
many	.	TRBJ2-7	TRBV15	CATSTPWTEEQYF	TGTGCCACCAGCACACCCTGGACGGAAGAGCAGTACTTC
many	.	TRBJ1-5	TRBV15	CATSREGTPQHF	TGTGCCACCAGCAGAGAGGGGACGCCCCAGCATTTT
.	TRBD1	TRBJ2-2	TRBV9	CASSRGQADTGELFF	TGTGCCAGCAGCAGAGGACAGGCTGACACCGGGGAGCTGTTTTTT
.	TRBD1	TRBJ1-4	TRBV7-2	CASSRPGGEKLFF	TGTGCCAGCAGCCGACCAGGGGGGGAAAAACTGTTTTTT
many	.	TRBJ1-2	TRBV10-2	CASSDRGRNGYTF	TGCGCCAGCAGTGACAGGGGAAGAAACGGCTACACCTTC
many	.	TRBJ1-1	TRBV20-1	CSASPRGPEAFF	TGCAGTGCTAGTCCCCGAGGACCTGAAGCTTTCTTT
.	.	TRBJ2-2	TRBV25-1	CASGTLAGELFF	TGTGCCAGCGGGACACTTGCCGGGGAGCTGTTTTTT
many	TRBD1	TRBJ1-2	TRBV9	CASSVPGQVQGYTF	TGTGCCAGCAGCGTACCCGGACAGGTTCAGGGCTACACCTTC
.	.	TRBJ1-4	TRBV19	CASSTFTGREEKLFF	TGTGCCAGTAGCACCTTTACAGGGAGGGAAGAAAAACTGTTTTTT
.	.	TRBJ1-5	TRBV19	CASSKVGSLRTQPQHF	TGTGCCAGTAGTAAAGTAGGGTCCCTGAGGACTCAGCCCCAGCATTTT
few	.	TRBJ1-2	TRBV14	CASSQPQLGGYTF	TGTGCCAGCAGCCAACCCCAATTAGGGGGCTACACCTTC
many	.	TRBJ1-5	TRBV24-1	CATEALRDSNQPQHF	TGTGCCACCGAGGCACTGAGGGATAGCAATCAGCCCCAGCATTTT
.	TRBD1	TRBJ2-1	TRBV29-1	CSVYGTGGREQFF	TGCAGCGTTTACGGGACAGGGGGCCGGGAGCAGTTCTTC
many	.	TRBJ1-1	TRBV7-9	CASSFPDGNTEAFF	TGTGCCAGCAGCTTCCCGGACGGGAACACTGAAGCTTTCTTT